This T cell receptor beta chain was found in a study of beta chain features in type 1 diabetes. Markers CD45RO/CCR7/CD25/CD127/CD95/CD27 served to sort CD4+ naive, central memory, regulatory and stem cell-like memory cells. The authors reverse transcribed all of the isolated RNA, so sequencing captured expressed TCRB transcripts. Average reads per stem cell-like memory T cell sample were about a million. The method was immunoSEQ multiplex PCR; TCRdb's version includes in-frame clones alone and lacks a portion of them. Among approximately 16,000 clones listed, roughly three quarters were seen once. Note on this clone: Its antigen is as yet unknown.

The V and J ends lost 0 bases and 4 bases respectively, with 18 bases between them. The CDR3 consists of 16 residues. Germline-derived CDR1 and CDR2 are GTSNPN and SVGIG (reference sequence). Study-wide results and caveats: Fewer insertions but more deletions were seen at VDJ junctions in type 1 diabetes patients. Resolution of whether HLA type affects TCRB rearrangement was not achieved here. All four CD4+ subsets from Type 1 diabetes patients carried moderately but significantly shorter TCRB CDR3s.

Sequenced input: stem cell memory CD4+ T cells from blood. This receptor was obtained from a man aged 25 to 45 with type 1 diabetes. The chain links TRBV30 to TRBJ1-2; perhaps TRBD1 as D (6 bases). This CDR3 reads CAWSVRGQGLIYGYTF. CDR3 in DNA: TGTGCCTGGAGTGTACGCGGGCAGGGGCTAATCTATGGCTACACCTTC.